The 10 T cell receptor beta chains below come from one sample, sequenced in a study of blood T cells in healthy people across ages. Alongside a J-beta primer mix, a sample-barcoded 5' primer served in a second PCR lasting roughly 7 to 11 cycles. TCRdb analysed the 5' RACE reads with MiXCR anew, one entry per CDR3 protein. Of hundreds of thousands of distinct CDR3 sequences listed, 40% to 50% are singletons. Sequencing was carried out using blood. Every receptor here comes from a man older than 75 in good health.

Comment on this clonotype: Just one base apart from a much larger clone, this may be a read error. The chain links TRBV29-1 to TRBJ2-5; D may be TRBD2 (5 bases). This CDR3 contains 14 residues. Per the germline V gene, CDR1 is SQVTM and CDR2 is ANQGSEA. V was shortened by 2 bases and J by 1 base, with 11 bases between the two germline ends. The CDR3 reads CSVEWAGIQETQYF. Here the CDR3 DNA reads TGCAGCGTTGAATGGGCCGGGATCCAAGAGACCCAGTACTTC. Combining the CDR3 with reference TRBV29-1 and TRBJ2-5 gives the whole variable domain SAVISQKPSRDICQRGTSLTIQCQVDSQVTMMFWYRQQPGQSLTLIATANQGSEATYESGFVIDKFPISRPNLTFSTLTVSNMSPEDSSIYLCSVEWAGIQETQYFGPGTRLLVL.

The chain is built from TRBV7-9 and TRBJ2-7, with 8 bases that match TRBD1. The germline gives CDR1 SEHNR, CDR2 FQNEAQ (reference sequence). V shed 1 base, J shed 7 bases, and the junction held 9 bases outside the gene matches. CDR3 size: 15 residues. Here the CDR3 DNA reads TGTGCCAGCAGCTTAGGGACAGGGATCGGCAATGAGCAGTACTTC. This codes for CASSLGTGIGNEQYF.

This clonotype has only a few counts. CDR3 coding DNA: TGTGCCAGCAGTTTCAGCGGGAGGGGCGCCGACAATGAGCAGTTCTTC. As protein: CASSFSGRGADNEQFF. The V call is TRBV12-3 or TRBV12-4, the J call TRBJ2-1; 10 nucleotides agree with TRBD2. The CDR3 is 16 amino acids. V shed 3 bases, J shed 5 bases, and the junction held 7 bases outside the gene matches.

This clonotype has just a few counts. Being one base from a much bigger clone, this may be a read error. The rearrangement links TRBV6-6 to TRBJ2-3; possible D gene TRBD1, 6 bases. CDR1 and CDR2 from the germline V gene are MNHNY and SVGAGI (reference sequence). Deletions cut 2 bases from V and 1 base from J, with 7 bases between. The CDR3 sequence is 14 residues long. The CDR3 DNA sequence: TGTGCCAGCAGTTACCGGACAGGCACAGATACGCAGTATTTT. This sequence encodes CASSYRTGTDTQYF.

This chain connects TRBV18 to TRBJ1-2; D is unresolved. The CDR3 consists of 15 residues. Germline CDR1 is KGHSH and CDR2 is LQKENI. Trimming left V 3 bases short and J 6 bases short, with 17 bases between. The CDR3 spells CASSPLGVPRDGYTF. CDR3 nucleotides: TGTGCCAGCTCACCCCTCGGGGTACCAAGGGATGGCTACACCTTC.

As for this clonotype: At one of its ends the junction is not consistent with the germline gene, which may arise from a read error. This rearrangement joins TRBV4-3 to TRBJ1-3, with D possibly being TRBD1 (5 bases). Germline V gene sequence: CDR1 LGHNA, CDR2 YSLEER. The CDR3 extends over 15 amino acids. The CDR3 region is CASSQEQGSGNAIYF. The CDR3 bases are TGCGCCAGCAGCCAAGAGCAGGGTTCTGGAAACGCCATATATTTT.

A note on this clonotype: A read error may explain this, as a much larger clone is one base away. The rearrangement joins TRBV7-9 to TRBJ2-7; 9 bases map to TRBD1. The CDR3 is made up of 13 amino acids. Germline V gene sequence: CDR1 SEHNR, CDR2 FQNEAQ (reference sequence). The CDR3 DNA reads as TGTTCCAGCAGCCGGGACAGGGTAGGCGAGCAGTACTTC. Its protein product is CSSSRDRVGEQYF.

The CDR3 sequence: CAWSVLGNEQFF. The CDR3 coding sequence is TGTGCCTGGAGTGTACTTGGCAATGAGCAGTTCTTC. The rearrangement uses TRBV30 and TRBJ2-1, with unresolved D. There are 12 residues in the CDR3. Looked up from germline, CDR1 is GTSNPN and CDR2 is SVGIG (reference sequence). V was clipped by 0 bases and J by 6 bases, with 6 bases between them.

The V gene is TRBV4-1, the J gene TRBJ1-6, with D hard to call. The V end lost 8 bases, the J end lost 7 bases, and 18 bases lay between the germline ends. This CDR3 is built from 15 residues. CDR1 and CDR2 from the germline V gene are MGHRA and YSYEKL. CDR3 in amino acids: CASAAWEGYNSPLHF. CDR3 coding DNA: TGCGCCAGCGCCGCTTGGGAGGGCTACAATTCACCCCTCCACTTT.

J is TRBJ2-3 and V is TRBV30; no firm D call. Trimming pared 0 bases from V and 7 bases from J, leaving 5 bases between. Germline loops: CDR1 GTSNPN, CDR2 SVGIG (reference sequence). The CDR3 sequence is 11 residues long. CDR3 amino acids: CAWSVANTQYF. The CDR3 nucleotides read TGTGCCTGGAGTGTAGCGAATACGCAGTATTTT.